These 3 T cell receptor beta chains originate from one sample sequenced in a study of molecular identifiers for immune sequencing clone quantification. TCRdb processed the PCR reads anew with MiXCR; each CDR3 protein has one entry. This table holds about 98,000 distinct CDR3 sequences, 30% to 45% found once. The sample was naive CD8+ T cells from blood, with Jurkat cell RNA spiked in. As to subset: FACS-sorted CD8+CD4-CCR7+CD45RA+ naive T cells. These receptors all come from a human donor in good health. Some libraries in this study had Jurkat cell RNA spiked in.

This clonotype was found a few times. This chain joins TRBV19 and TRBJ2-7; possible D gene TRBD2, 6 bases. V was pared by 5 bases and J by 9 bases, with 14 bases between. The CDR3 extends over 12 amino acids. Germline CDR1 LNHDA, CDR2 SQIVND (reference sequence). The CDR3 coding sequence is TGTGCCAGTAGTCCGACGGGGCGGGGGCAGTACTTC. Translation: CASSPTGRGQYF.

This clonotype was counted many times. The chain combines TRBV20-1 with TRBJ2-2; D is unresolved. This CDR3 has 13 residues. V lost 0 bases and J 5 bases, leaving 7 bases between the germline ends. Germline lookup yields CDR1 DFQATT and CDR2 SNEGSKA (reference sequence). As DNA, the CDR3 is TGCAGTGCTAGAGATTTCAGGACCGGGGAGCTGTTTTTT. It translates to CSARDFRTGELFF.

This rearrangement joins TRBV5-1 to TRBJ2-7; D may be TRBD1 or TRBD2 (6 bases each). Trimming shortened V by 1 base and J by 4 bases, and 15 bases separated the two germline ends. Germline V gene data show CDR1 as SGHRS and CDR2 as YFSETQ. The CDR3 is 15 amino acids. DNA for the CDR3: TGCGCCAGCAGCTTGACTCCGGAGGGGGTTTACGAGCAGTACTTC. Translated: CASSLTPEGVYEQYF.